These T cell receptor beta chains were read from a single sample in a study of T cells in localized non-small cell lung cancer. The protocol was immunoSEQ multiplex PCR, while the TCRdb copy is restricted to in-frame clones and leaves out a portion. The sample lists more than 15,000 clones; about 86% were seen once. Sequenced material: peripheral blood, taken before any cancer treatment. The source of these receptors is a male donor aged 60 or over with stage III lung adenocarcinoma. Each CDR3 is given with its conserved first and last residue. D genes are given only for firm matches. Expanded clones get a size class; other rows say once, few or many, or leave the size out.

v_call	d_call	j_call	clone_size	cdr3_aa	cdr3_nt
TRBV5-1	-	TRBJ1-3	-	CASSLVGVNTIYF	TGCGCCAGCAGCTTGGTTGGGGTCAACACCATATATTTT
TRBV27	-	TRBJ1-6	-	CASSLSGDAYSPLHF	TGTGCCAGCAGTTTGTCCGGGGACGCCTATTCACCCCTCCACTTT
TRBV6-5	-	TRBJ2-5	-	CASSYVGGRGETQYF	TGTGCCAGCAGTTACGTCGGGGGGCGCGGGGAGACCCAGTACTTC
TRBV10-3	TRBD1	TRBJ2-2	-	CAIRAGTGVKGTGELFF	TGTGCCATCAGGGCCGGGACAGGGGTGAAAGGCACCGGGGAGCTGTTTTTT
TRBV5-1	-	TRBJ1-4	-	CASSLVEIRGPEKLFF	TGCGCCAGCAGCTTAGTCGAGATCCGGGGGCCCGAAAAACTGTTTTTT
TRBV5-1	-	TRBJ1-1	-	CASSYDSTMNTEAFF	TGCGCCAGCAGCTACGACAGTACCATGAACACTGAAGCTTTCTTT
TRBV10-3	-	TRBJ2-3	-	CAISEPPRTDTQYF	TGTGCCATCAGTGAGCCCCCCCGGACAGATACGCAGTATTTT
TRBV19	TRBD1	TRBJ1-2	-	CASSTPYRGQVGYTF	TGTGCCAGTAGTACGCCGTACAGGGGGCAGGTTGGCTACACCTTC
TRBV10-2	-	TRBJ2-3	-	CASSGSGNSNTQYF	TGCGCCAGCAGCGGATCCGGGAACTCGAATACGCAGTATTTT
TRBV5-1	-	TRBJ1-2	-	CASSSDIYSYTF	TGCGCCAGCAGCTCCGACATCTATAGCTACACCTTC
TRBV11-2	-	TRBJ2-3	-	CASSLVPRSGSTDTQYF	TGTGCCAGCAGCTTAGTCCCGCGGAGCGGTAGCACAGATACGCAGTATTTT
TRBV9	-	TRBJ1-6	-	CASSVSDQTGPLHF	TGTGCCAGCAGCGTATCGGACCAGACGGGACCCCTCCACTTT
TRBV9	-	TRBJ2-1	few	CASSPTGLRVNEQFF	TGTGCCAGCAGCCCGACCGGTCTTCGGGTAAATGAGCAGTTCTTC
TRBV6-1	TRBD1	TRBJ2-3	-	CASSWDRVRADTQYF	TGTGCCAGCAGCTGGGACAGGGTCCGCGCAGATACGCAGTATTTT
TRBV6-1	-	TRBJ2-5	few	CASSEAGHREWETQYF	TGTGCCAGCAGTGAAGCGGGACACAGGGAGTGGGAGACCCAGTACTTC
TRBV29-1	TRBD1	TRBJ1-4	-	CSVAGTGSPNEKLFF	TGCAGCGTTGCCGGGACAGGGTCGCCTAATGAAAAACTGTTTTTT
TRBV7-9	-	TRBJ1-2	-	CASSLDRDYGYTF	TGTGCCAGCAGCTTAGACAGGGACTATGGCTACACCTTC
TRBV11-2	TRBD2	TRBJ2-1	-	CASSPRLAGASGNEQFF	TGTGCCAGCAGCCCCCGACTAGCGGGGGCCTCTGGCAATGAGCAGTTCTTC
TRBV5-1	TRBD1	TRBJ1-2	-	CASSLAGTGQLGYTF	TGCGCCAGCAGCTTGGCAGGGACAGGGCAACTTGGCTACACCTTC
TRBV7-3	-	TRBJ1-6	-	CASSLVRQGRPNNSPLHF	TGTGCCAGCAGCTTGGTCCGTCAGGGGCGGCCAAATAATTCACCCCTCCACTTT
TRBV7-8	-	TRBJ1-2	-	CASSLRDLNYGYTF	TGTGCCAGCAGCTTAAGGGACCTTAACTATGGCTACACCTTC
TRBV7-9	TRBD2	TRBJ2-3	-	CASSVGGGLAGTDTQYF	TGTGCCAGCAGCGTAGGAGGGGGACTAGCGGGGACAGATACGCAGTATTTT
TRBV2	TRBD1	TRBJ1-2	-	CASSPHPGQANYGYTF	TGTGCCAGCAGTCCCCACCCCGGACAGGCGAACTATGGCTACACCTTC
TRBV4-1	-	TRBJ1-2	-	CASSQERGVHYGYTF	TGCGCCAGCAGCCAAGAAAGAGGGGTTCACTATGGCTACACCTTC
TRBV30	-	TRBJ2-2	-	CAWMGGSGELFF	TGTGCCTGGATGGGAGGATCCGGGGAGCTGTTTTTT
TRBV12-5	-	TRBJ1-5	-	CASGFSEPQHF	TGTGCTAGTGGTTTCTCCGAGCCCCAGCATTTT
TRBV6-5	TRBD1	TRBJ2-2	-	CASRGQENTGELFF	TGTGCCAGCAGAGGACAGGAGAACACCGGGGAGCTGTTTTTT
TRBV6-5	-	TRBJ1-1	-	CASSYSTGMGTEAFF	TGTGCCAGCAGTTACTCAACAGGGATGGGGACTGAAGCTTTCTTT
TRBV19	-	TRBJ1-2	-	CASVGRVGYTF	TGTGCCAGCGTTGGACGGGTTGGCTACACCTTC
TRBV6-1	-	TRBJ1-1	-	CASSGFGTLNTEAFF	TGTGCCAGCAGTGGGTTCGGGACGCTCAACACTGAAGCTTTCTTT
TRBV6-5	TRBD1	TRBJ1-4	-	CASSGTGTGNEKLFF	TGTGCCAGCAGTGGTACCGGGACAGGGAACGAAAAACTGTTTTTT
TRBV10-3	-	TRBJ2-3	-	CAIRGGTDTQYF	TGTGCCATCAGAGGTGGCACAGATACGCAGTATTTT
TRBV23-1	-	TRBJ1-2	-	CASCWEGMSDYGYTF	TGCGCCAGCTGCTGGGAGGGGATGTCGGACTATGGCTACACCTTC
TRBV9	-	TRBJ2-3	-	CASSGQFGSQYF	TGTGCCAGCAGTGGACAGTTTGGATCGCAGTATTTT
TRBV7-8	-	TRBJ1-3	-	CASSPIPGNTIYF	TGTGCCAGCAGCCCCATTCCTGGAAACACCATATATTTT
TRBV19	-	TRBJ1-5	-	CASSRKIERPQHF	TGTGCCAGTAGTAGAAAGATCGAGCGGCCCCAGCATTTT
TRBV4-1	TRBD1	TRBJ1-4	once	CASSQDLTGVNEKLFF	TGCGCCAGCAGCCAAGATCTGACAGGGGTAAATGAAAAACTGTTTTTT
TRBV6-1	-	TRBJ1-1	-	CASSEGAAPNTEAFF	TGTGCCAGCAGTGAAGGTGCAGCGCCGAACACTGAAGCTTTCTTT
TRBV7-9	-	TRBJ2-1	-	CASSLTEEQFF	TGTGCCAGCAGCTTAACCGAGGAGCAGTTCTTC
TRBV6-1	-	TRBJ1-2	-	CASSEGVAGRVGYTF	TGTGCCAGCAGTGAAGGCGTAGCGGGGCGTGTTGGCTACACCTTC
TRBV19	-	TRBJ1-2	-	CASSIGRQTNYGYTF	TGTGCCAGTAGTATCGGAAGACAGACTAACTATGGCTACACCTTC
TRBV6-1	-	TRBJ1-2	-	CASSEALPSYGYTF	TGTGCCAGCAGTGAAGCTCTCCCGAGCTATGGCTACACCTTC
TRBV6-1	-	TRBJ2-7	-	CASSETGKPLQYF	TGTGCCAGCAGTGAAACAGGGAAACCTTTACAGTACTTC
TRBV10-3	TRBD1	TRBJ1-2	-	CAIRTGFPNYGYTF	TGTGCCATCAGGACAGGGTTTCCGAACTATGGCTACACCTTC
TRBV5-5	-	TRBJ2-7	-	CASSLVGTPSYEQYF	TGTGCCAGCAGCTTGGTAGGGACACCCTCCTACGAGCAGTACTTC
TRBV5-1	-	TRBJ2-1	-	CASSPSQGIEQFF	TGCGCCAGCAGCCCGTCGCAGGGGATTGAGCAGTTCTTC
TRBV4-2	-	TRBJ1-2	-	CASSQDWKSGGYTF	TGTGCCAGCAGCCAAGATTGGAAATCCGGGGGCTACACCTTC